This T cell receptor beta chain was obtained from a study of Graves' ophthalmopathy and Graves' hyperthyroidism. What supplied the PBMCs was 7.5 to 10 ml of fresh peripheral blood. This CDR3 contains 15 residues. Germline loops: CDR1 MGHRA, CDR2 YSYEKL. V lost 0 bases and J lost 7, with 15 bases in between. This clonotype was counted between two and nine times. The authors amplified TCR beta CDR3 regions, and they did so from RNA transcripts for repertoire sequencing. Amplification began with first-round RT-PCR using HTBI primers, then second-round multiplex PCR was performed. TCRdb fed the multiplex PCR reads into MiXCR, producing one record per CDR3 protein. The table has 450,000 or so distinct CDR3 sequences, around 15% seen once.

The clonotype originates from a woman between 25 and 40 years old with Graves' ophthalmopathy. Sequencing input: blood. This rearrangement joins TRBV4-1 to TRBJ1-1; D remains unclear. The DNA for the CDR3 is TGCGCCAGCAGCCAAGAGTTGGTTCGGGTGGTTGAAGCTTTCTTT. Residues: CASSQELVRVVEAFF.